This TCR beta chain was captured in a study of T cells expressing NK-cell markers. Whole-study context: Of eight sequenced donors, seven were HCMV-seropositive and one HCMV-seronegative.

The CDR3 has 14 residues. TCRdb reprocessed the 5' RACE reads; each CDR3 protein has one entry and no DNA is given. The sample totals about 440,000 distinct CDR3 sequences. Study-wide results and limits: In over 5 donors, dominant CD3+CD56+NKG2C+ clonotypes ranked among the top 10 CD8+ clonotypes. HCMV specificity of expanded NKG2C+ T cell clones remained unclear. Dominance of the CD3+CD56-NKG2C+ fraction by these clonotypes also held in several donors.

A note on this clonotype: The antigen remains undetermined.

The chain links TRBV12-3 or TRBV12-4 to TRBJ1-5; TCRdb calls TRBD1, which cannot be checked without DNA. This sequence originates from a woman aged 18-69 years in good health. The sequenced sample consisted of blood T cells: a sorted CD56 or NKG2C T cell subset, CD4+ or CD8+ T cells, or bulk PBMC T cells (not recorded which). The CDR3 reads CASSLGDRRLPQHF.